Given below is one T cell receptor beta chain in context. Its matching antigen is unknown. Profiling relied on immunoSEQ multiplex PCR, and the TCRdb table lists in-frame clones only, not all of them. The sample shows approximately 36,000 clones, about four fifths of them seen only once. These data originate in a study of high-grade serous ovarian cancer treatment subgroups. Across the study: Samples averaged around 14,000 reads and about 7,100 unique TCR beta rearrangements.

Overall study findings and caveats: Clonal relatedness tracked neoantigen level, and by trend copy number and mutation load. Different patients shared almost no repertoire; same-patient tumors shared 0.11 to 0.79. CDR1 and CDR2 were left unanalyzed; analyses focused on CDR3.

Tumor tissue was taken before any definitive surgery or chemotherapy was given. Per germline, CDR1 LGHNA and CDR2 YSLEER. The CDR3 consists of 14 residues. V dropped 4 bases and J dropped 5 bases, with 12 bases sitting between them. What was sequenced was tumor tissue. The TCR originated in a human donor with high-grade serous ovarian cancer. V is TRBV4-3 and J is TRBJ2-1; D uncertain. CDR3 in amino acids: CASSRNSYNNEQFF. CDR3 coding DNA: TGCGCCAGCAGCCGCAACTCCTATAACAATGAGCAGTTCTTC.